This T cell receptor beta chain originates from a study of shared clonotypes between healthy human individuals. Findings and caveats of the study: Even with large depth, rarefaction showed that sorted-subset sequencing was incomplete.

This CDR3 comprises 15 residues. Germline V CDR1 and CDR2: MNHEY, SMNVEV (reference sequence). V lost 1 base to trimming and J lost 5 bases; unmatched junction nucleotides: 5. An assay was performed, and its level was deep. Some clones are missing from TCRdb's copy, which holds only in-frame ones; the method was immunoSEQ multiplex PCR. The sample contains approximately 1.4 million clones, 95% to 99% of which appear only once. In the case of this clone: The antigen is undetermined.

The TCR was taken from a man under 40 in good health. The rearrangement joins TRBV27 to TRBJ1-5, with 7 bases identical to TRBD1. The sequenced sample was naive CD4+ T cells sorted from blood. Stated subset: CD45RA+ positively selected. CDR3 nucleotides: TGTGCCAGCAGTTTATTGGGACAGACCTATCAGCCCCAGCATTTT. It encodes CASSLLGQTYQPQHF.